Below are 28 T cell receptor beta chains sequenced from a single sample in a study of beta chain features in type 1 diabetes. No cognate antigen is known for these TCRs. The authors reverse transcribed all of the isolated RNA, so sequencing captured expressed TCRB transcripts. Repertoires were generated with immunoSEQ multiplex PCR, while TCRdb's copy carries only in-frame clones and drops some. Of roughly 220,000 clones listed, 16% are singletons. Study findings and constraints: Moderate but significant shortening of TCRB CDR3s was recorded in all four CD4+ subsets from Type 1 diabetes patients.

The sequenced material came from naive CD4+ T cells from blood. The receptors come from a man aged 25-45 years with type 1 diabetes.

The chain carries TRBV14 and TRBJ2-1, with a tentative D call TRBD2 (5 bases). The CDR3 contains 17 residues. V shed 4 bases and J shed 0 bases, with 16 bases lying between them. Germline CDR1 is SGHDN and CDR2 is FVKESK. The CDR3, as DNA: TGTGCCAGCAGCCCCTTCTTGCGGGCGAGCTCCTACAATGAGCAGTTCTTC. Translated: CASSPFLRASSYNEQFF.

This clone was seen a few times. V usage is TRBV21-1 and J usage is TRBJ2-4; the DNA was not compared with TRBD1, the D call given in the table. TRBV21-1 has pseudogene status. This CDR3 region has 18 residues. CDR3 nucleotide sequence: TGTGCCAGCAGCGAACGGACAGGGTTGATACTAGCCAAAAACATTCAGTACTTC. It codes for CASSERTGLILAKNIQYF.

A few counts support this clone. The V gene is TRBV13, the J gene TRBJ2-3; possible D gene TRBD2, 5 bases. The CDR3 is 14 residues long. The ends were cut back, 1 base at V and 6 bases at J, with 11 bases in the middle. Germline V gene sequence: CDR1 PRHDT, CDR2 FYEKMQ (reference sequence). This chain's CDR3 is CASSLDSPGDTQYF. The CDR3 DNA is TGTGCCAGCAGCTTAGACAGTCCGGGGGATACGCAGTATTTT.

This clone was seen more than once but under ten times. This rearrangement joins TRBV5-6 to TRBJ2-7; possibly TRBD1 for D (6 bases). The germline CDR1 and CDR2 sequences are SGHDT and YYEEEE. With 5 bases removed from V and 9 bases from J, the gap between germline ends came to 12 bases. The CDR3 loop spans 11 amino acids. The CDR3 region is CASSLQGMQYF. The CDR3 region has the DNA TGTGCCAGCAGTTTACAGGGAATGCAGTACTTC.

V gene TRBV19 combines with J gene TRBJ2-1; TRBD2 is a possible D gene (5 bases). V was trimmed by 3 bases and J by 5 bases, leaving 17 bases between them. Germline assignment: CDR1 LNHDA and CDR2 SQIVND (reference sequence). This CDR3 has 16 residues. The CDR3 protein is CASSIPLRTYNNEQFF. The CDR3 region has the DNA TGTGCCAGTAGTATCCCCCTTAGGACTTATAACAATGAGCAGTTCTTC.

The J gene is TRBJ1-1, the V gene TRBV25-1; D is unresolved. This CDR3 is built from 12 residues. V was cut by 7 bases and J by 8 bases, with 14 bases left in between. Germline lookup yields CDR1 MGHDK and CDR2 SYGVNS. Here the CDR3 reads CASKATGSEAFF. The CDR3, as DNA: TGTGCCAGCAAGGCCACTGGGTCCGAAGCTTTCTTT.

The chain couples TRBV7-2 to TRBJ2-1, with 7 bases that match TRBD1. The CDR3 covers 16 residues. Germline V gives CDR1 SGHTA, CDR2 FQGNSA. V dropped 5 bases and J dropped 7; count of bases not matched to a gene: 14. The CDR3 reads CASSRREGALSNEQFF. CDR3 coding DNA: TGTGCCAGCAGCCGAAGAGAGGGGGCGTTGTCAAATGAGCAGTTCTTC.

The chain recombines TRBV5-6 with TRBJ2-3; D may correspond to TRBD1 or TRBD2 (5 bases each). With 5 bases removed from V and 0 bases from J, the gap between germline ends came to 13 bases. Germline V gene sequence: CDR1 SGHDT, CDR2 YYEEEE. The CDR3 loop spans 15 amino acids. This CDR3 reads CASSPGTLSTDTQYF. The CDR3 DNA reads TGTGCCAGCAGTCCCGGGACCCTGAGCACAGATACGCAGTATTTT.

This clone has more than one count but fewer than ten. The chain combines TRBV28 with TRBJ1-1, with a weak D call TRBD1 (5 bases). The germline gives CDR1 MDHEN, CDR2 SYDVKM. The CDR3 is made up of 15 amino acids. Trimming took off 5 bases at V and 5 bases at J, with 18 bases between the two ends. The CDR3 DNA is TGTGCCAGCAGTACCCTTGGGGGTTACTTGACTGAAGCTTTCTTT. Protein sequence: CASSTLGGYLTEAFF.

The rearrangement links TRBV30 to TRBJ2-2; D gene unclear. The CDR3 is 13 amino acids. V was clipped by 3 bases and J by 8 bases, with 13 bases between them. From germline, CDR1 is GTSNPN and CDR2 SVGIG (reference sequence). This chain's CDR3 is CAWSPTPSGELFF. The CDR3 DNA sequence: TGTGCCTGGAGCCCAACACCGTCTGGGGAGCTGTTTTTT. Based on the CDR3 plus reference TRBV30 and TRBJ2-2, the full variable domain is SQTIHQWPATLVQPVGSPLSLECTVEGTSNPNLYWYRQAAGRGLQLLFYSVGIGQISSEVPQNLSASRPQDRQFILSSKKLLLSDSGFYLCAWSPTPSGELFFGEGSRLTVL.

The chain employs TRBV28 and TRBJ2-7; TRBD2 might be the D (6 bases). Germline CDR1 is MDHEN and CDR2 is SYDVKM. Between the trimmed V and J ends, which lost 6 bases and 5 bases, there was a span of 14 bases. There are 13 residues in the CDR3. CDR3 residues: CASSSGDSHEQYF. The CDR3 DNA follows: TGTGCCAGCAGCTCGGGAGATTCCCACGAGCAGTACTTC.

The chain has TRBV29-1 and TRBJ2-3, with a tentative D call TRBD1 (5 bases). V gave up 7 bases and J gave up 2 bases, with 10 bases separating them. Looked up from germline, CDR1 is SQVTM and CDR2 is ANQGSEA. This CDR3 is 12 amino acids long. Here the CDR3 DNA reads TGCAGCGCCCGCAGGGACACAGATACGCAGTATTTT. Translation gives CSARRDTDTQYF.

In this sample, this clone turned up a few times. The rearrangement joins TRBV13 to TRBJ2-3, with 12 bases identical to TRBD2. Germline CDR1 PRHDT, CDR2 FYEKMQ (reference sequence). The J segment lost 0 bases and the V segment lost 4 bases, leaving 2 bases of the junction unmatched. CDR3 size: 16 residues. The CDR3 nucleotides are TGTGCCAGCAGCTCTAGCGGGAGGGCCAGCACAGATACGCAGTATTTT. This codes for CASSSSGRASTDTQYF.

This clone was observed a handful of times. This chain connects TRBV25-1 to TRBJ1-6; D not resolved. The CDR3 loop spans 11 amino acids. Germline assignment: CDR1 MGHDK and CDR2 SYGVNS. The V end was cut by 0 bases, the J end by 14 bases, with 5 bases between. CDR3 sequence reads: CASSEYLALHF. DNA for the CDR3: TGTGCCAGCAGTGAATATCTCGCCCTCCACTTT.

The chain is built from TRBV7-2 and TRBJ2-4; D is perhaps TRBD1 or TRBD2 (5 bases each). Trimming shortened V by 0 bases and J by 5 bases, and 14 bases separated the two germline ends. Germline V gene lookup returns CDR1 SGHTA and CDR2 FQGNSA. CDR3 length: 16 residues. The CDR3 DNA is TGTGCCAGCAGCTTAGCGCCGGTTAGGGACGAAAACATTCAGTACTTC. This gives the protein CASSLAPVRDENIQYF.

The sample holds a few counts of this clone. This chain connects TRBV18 to TRBJ2-5; D uncertain. V lost 1 base to trimming and J lost 4 bases, with 10 bases between them. Germline lookup yields CDR1 KGHSH and CDR2 LQKENI. The length of the CDR3 is 14 residues. CDR3 nucleotide sequence: TGTGCCAGCTCACCACTGGAGAATCGAGAGACCCAGTACTTC. Translated: CASSPLENRETQYF. The whole variable domain, remainder taken from reference TRBV18 and TRBJ2-5, is NAGVMQNPRHLVRRRGQEARLRCSPMKGHSHVYWYRQLPEEGLKFMVYLQKENIIDESGMPKERFSAEFPKEGPSILRIQQVVRGDSAAYFCASSPLENRETQYFGPGTRLLVL.

The rearrangement uses TRBV30 and TRBJ1-3; a weak D match, TRBD1 (6 bases). Trimming removed 0 bases from V and 8 bases from J, with 11 bases in between. Per germline, CDR1 GTSNPN and CDR2 SVGIG (reference sequence). The CDR3 length is 13 residues. The CDR3 loop is CAWSVNNRDTIYF. The CDR3 nucleotides read TGTGCCTGGAGTGTTAATAACAGGGACACCATATATTTT. Full variable domain (remainder filled in from reference TRBV30 and TRBJ1-3): SQTIHQWPATLVQPVGSPLSLECTVEGTSNPNLYWYRQAAGRGLQLLFYSVGIGQISSEVPQNLSASRPQDRQFILSSKKLLLSDSGFYLCAWSVNNRDTIYFGEGSWLTVV.

The CDR3, as DNA: TGCGCCAGCAGCGCACAGGGGACTAATCAGCCCCAGCATTTT. Translated, it gives CASSAQGTNQPQHF. The V and J genes are TRBV5-1 and TRBJ1-5, with 7 nucleotides matching TRBD1. Germline V CDR1 and CDR2: SGHRS, YFSETQ. The CDR3 covers 14 residues. J lost 4 bases, V lost 4 bases, and 5 bases had no gene match.

The rearrangement links TRBV6-1 to TRBJ1-1; D is unresolved. This CDR3 contains 13 residues. The germline gives CDR1 MNHNS, CDR2 SASEGT. Here the CDR3 DNA reads TGTGCAGTGGGCGGATGGATGAACACTGAAGCTTTCTTT. Protein product: CAVGGWMNTEAFF.

The chain employs TRBV2 and TRBJ2-5, with D tentatively TRBD1 (5 bases). Germline lookup yields CDR1 SNHLY and CDR2 FYNNEI. The V end was cut by 7 bases, the J end by 4 bases, with 16 bases between. The length of the CDR3 is 14 residues. The CDR3 reads CASTPTAGPETQYF. The CDR3 DNA reads TGTGCCAGCACCCCGACAGCTGGGCCAGAGACCCAGTACTTC.

This clone was seen a handful of times. The rearrangement joins TRBV28 to TRBJ2-1; D is unclear. This CDR3 is built from 11 residues. Looked up from germline, CDR1 is MDHEN and CDR2 is SYDVKM. Trimming pared 8 bases from V and 8 bases from J, leaving 10 bases between. CDR3 bases: TGTGCCAGCGAAAGAAGAGATGAGCAGTTCTTC. It translates to CASERRDEQFF.

This clone was found a few times. V gene TRBV25-1 combines with J gene TRBJ2-2; possible D gene TRBD2, 6 bases. Germline values: CDR1 MGHDK, CDR2 SYGVNS. This CDR3 comprises 14 residues. V was shortened by 7 bases and J by 3 bases, with 12 bases between the two germline ends. This CDR3 reads CASTPRRDTGELFF. The CDR3 DNA reads TGTGCCAGCACCCCTCGGAGGGACACCGGGGAGCTGTTTTTT.

This clone has a handful of counts. The rearrangement joins TRBV7-2 to TRBJ2-7; no firm D call. This CDR3 is 12 amino acids long. The V gene's germline CDR1 is SGHTA and CDR2 FQGNSA. V gave up 5 bases and J gave up 5 bases, with 10 bases separating them. The CDR3 reads CASSLDVNEQYF. DNA for the CDR3: TGTGCCAGCAGCCTAGATGTTAACGAGCAGTACTTC.

The chain recombines TRBV30 with TRBJ2-7, with TRBD1 identical over 8 bases. There are 13 residues in the CDR3. Germline CDR1 and CDR2: GTSNPN and SVGIG (reference sequence). V trimming: 5 bases; J trimming: 5 bases; junction bases outside the gene matches: 8. CDR3 sequence: CAWCFRGLNEQYF. Here the CDR3 DNA reads TGTGCCTGGTGTTTCAGGGGGCTCAACGAGCAGTACTTC.

In its sample, this clone was seen a few times. This chain links TRBV19 with TRBJ1-5; tentatively, D is TRBD1 (6 bases). There are 13 residues in the CDR3. Trimming stripped 5 bases from V and 5 bases from J, with 10 bases between. Germline CDR1 reads LNHDA; CDR2 reads SQIVND (reference sequence). Here the CDR3 reads CASSGQGYQPQHF. The CDR3 DNA follows: TGTGCCAGTAGTGGCCAGGGGTATCAGCCCCAGCATTTT.

Here the CDR3 reads CSVTWGQETQYF. CDR3 coding DNA: TGCAGCGTAACGTGGGGCCAAGAGACCCAGTACTTC. The rearrangement links TRBV29-1 to TRBJ2-5; D is ambiguous. Trimming removed 6 bases at V and 1 base at J, with 9 bases between. From germline, CDR1 is SQVTM and CDR2 ANQGSEA. The CDR3 consists of 12 residues.

There are a few counts of this clone. Its ends do not fully match the called genes, so a read error is possible. The V and J genes are TRBV5-4 and TRBJ2-5, with 7 bases aligning to TRBD1. This CDR3 region has 13 residues. The germline gives CDR1 SGHNT, CDR2 YYREEE (reference sequence). The CDR3 region is CANSLGTEETQYF. For the CDR3, the DNA is TGTGCCAACAGCTTGGGGACAGAAGAGACCCAGTACTTC.

This sequence joins TRBV6-5 and TRBJ1-5; 7 nucleotides match TRBD1. With 3 bases clipped from V and 5 bases from J, the junction kept 1 base outside the gene matches. The CDR3 runs 13 residues. The germline gives CDR1 MNHEY, CDR2 SVGAGI. The CDR3 sequence: CASSYQGDQPQHF. The CDR3 DNA is TGTGCCAGCAGTTATCAGGGGGATCAGCCCCAGCATTTT.